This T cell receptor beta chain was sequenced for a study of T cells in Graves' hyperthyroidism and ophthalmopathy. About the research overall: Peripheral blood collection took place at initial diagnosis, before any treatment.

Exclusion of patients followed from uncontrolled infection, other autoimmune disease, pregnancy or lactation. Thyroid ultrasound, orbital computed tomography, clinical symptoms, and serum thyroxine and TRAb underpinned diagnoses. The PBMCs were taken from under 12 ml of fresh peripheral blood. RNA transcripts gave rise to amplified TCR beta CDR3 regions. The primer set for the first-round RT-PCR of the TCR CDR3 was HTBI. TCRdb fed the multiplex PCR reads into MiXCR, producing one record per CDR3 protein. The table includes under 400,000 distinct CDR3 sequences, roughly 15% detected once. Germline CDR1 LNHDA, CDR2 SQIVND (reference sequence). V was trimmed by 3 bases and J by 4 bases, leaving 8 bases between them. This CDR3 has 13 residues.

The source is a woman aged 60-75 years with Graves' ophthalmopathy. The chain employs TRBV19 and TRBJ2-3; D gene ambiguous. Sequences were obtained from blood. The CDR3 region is CASSINRADTQYF. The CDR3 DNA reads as TGTGCCAGTAGTATCAATAGGGCAGATACGCAGTATTTT. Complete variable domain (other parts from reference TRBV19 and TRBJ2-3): DGGITQSPKYLFRKEGQNVTLSCEQNLNHDAMYWYRQDPGQGLRLIYYSQIVNDFQKGDIAEGYSVSREKKESFPLTVTSAQKNPTAFYLCASSINRADTQYFGPGTRLTVL.